One and the same sample provided the 12 T cell receptor beta chains below, sequenced in a study of T-cell memory formation after mild COVID-19. TCRdb called the 5' RACE reads again in MiXCR, with one record for every CDR3 protein. This table has fewer than 300,000 distinct CDR3 sequences, approximately 19% appearing once. The sample taken for sequencing was PBMCs or a T cell subset sorted from them (not recorded which). The receptors were gathered from a man in his late teens or twenties who had mild COVID-19 (a few samples of this study predate the infection). Cell type and time point are not known.

Only a few counts were recorded for this clonotype. This chain joins TRBV12-3 or TRBV12-4 and TRBJ2-5; D is unclear. V was cut by 8 bases and J by 7 bases, with 11 bases left in between. The CDR3 consists of 11 residues. The DNA of the CDR3 is TGTGCCAGCCAAAGTTTGGGGACCCAGTACTTC. The encoded protein is CASQSLGTQYF.

In this sample, this clonotype turned up once. The chain links TRBV11-1 to TRBJ2-7; 9 bases map to TRBD1. The CDR3 loop spans 15 amino acids. V dropped 4 bases and J dropped 3; count of bases not matched to a gene: 7. The germline gives CDR1 SGHAT, CDR2 FQDESV (reference sequence). The CDR3 sequence is CASSYRDREGYEQYF. In DNA, the CDR3 is TGTGCCAGCAGCTATCGGGACAGGGAGGGCTACGAGCAGTACTTC. Full variable domain (missing parts from reference TRBV11-1 and TRBJ2-7): EAEVAQSPRYKITEKSQAVAFWCDPISGHATLYWYRQILGQGPELLVQFQDESVVDDSQLPKDRFSAERLKGVDSTLKIQPAELGDSAMYLCASSYRDREGYEQYFGPGTRLTVT.

CDR3 amino acids: CASSLRSVGDTQYF. The CDR3, as DNA: TGTGCCAGCAGCTTAAGATCCGTTGGAGATACGCAGTATTTT. This sequence joins TRBV7-3 and TRBJ2-3; D is ambiguous. The CDR3 is 14 residues long. The V end was cut by 1 base, the J end by 5 bases, with 10 bases between. Germline-derived CDR1 and CDR2 are SGHTA and FQGTGA.

The rearrangement joins TRBV7-8 to TRBJ2-5; 10 bases line up with TRBD2. Germline loops: CDR1 SGHVS, CDR2 FQNEAQ. The CDR3 has 18 amino acids. The junction had 19 bases not matched to a gene; V was cut back by 7 bases and J by 5 bases. CDR3 sequence reads: CASTTPQRIAGGGETQYF. The CDR3 nucleotides are TGTGCCAGCACCACACCCCAAAGAATAGCGGGGGGAGGGGAGACCCAGTACTTC.

Only a few counts were recorded for this clonotype. As DNA, the CDR3 is TGTGCCAGCAGCTTGGCCCTTTGGGGTACTGAAGCTTTCTTT. Amino acids: CASSLALWGTEAFF. The genes are TRBV5-6 and TRBJ1-1; D remains unclear. V dropped 0 bases and J dropped 5 bases, with 11 bases sitting between them. Germline V lookup: CDR1 SGHDT, CDR2 YYEEEE. CDR3 length: 14 residues.

Only a few counts were recorded for this clonotype. The chain has TRBV5-1 and TRBJ2-1; 9 bases agree with TRBD2. V was pared by 4 bases and J by 5 bases, with 4 bases of the junction left unmatched. Germline assignment: CDR1 SGHRS and CDR2 YFSETQ. This CDR3 has 14 residues. This CDR3 reads CASSVLAGNNEQFF. In DNA form, the CDR3 reads TGCGCCAGCAGCGTCCTAGCGGGGAACAATGAGCAGTTCTTC.

The genes are TRBV20-1 and TRBJ2-2, with TRBD2 matching 11 bases. CDR1 DFQATT and CDR2 SNEGSKA come from the germline V gene (reference sequence). CDR3 length equals 15 residues. The junction had 7 bases not matched to a gene; V was cut back by 7 bases and J by 3 bases. Written as DNA, the CDR3 is TGCAGTGGCCCGGGGACTAGCGGAGACACCGGGGAGCTGTTTTTT. As protein: CSGPGTSGDTGELFF.

There are many counts of this clonotype. The chain carries TRBV5-1 and TRBJ2-3; D gene uncertain. The CDR3 is made up of 15 amino acids. Germline V CDR1 and CDR2: SGHRS, YFSETQ. V lost 2 bases and J 2 bases, leaving 12 bases between the germline ends. CDR3 sequence reads: CASSFEDANTDTQYF. In DNA form, the CDR3 reads TGCGCCAGCAGCTTCGAGGACGCCAACACAGATACGCAGTATTTT. Full variable domain (remainder filled in from reference TRBV5-1 and TRBJ2-3): KAGVTQTPRYLIKTRGQQVTLSCSPISGHRSVSWYQQTPGQGLQFLFEYFSETQRNKGNFPGRFSGRQFSNSRSEMNVSTLELGDSALYLCASSFEDANTDTQYFGPGTRLTVL.

This sequence joins TRBV4-1 and TRBJ1-5; D is ambiguous. CDR3 length: 13 amino acids. Germline loops: CDR1 MGHRA, CDR2 YSYEKL. Trimming took 4 bases from V and 4 from J, leaving 8 bases between them. The chain's CDR3 is CASSLFGNQPQHF. DNA of the CDR3: TGCGCCAGCAGCCTGTTCGGGAATCAGCCCCAGCATTTT.

This clonotype was counted a few times. The genes are TRBV9 and TRBJ2-5; D is unresolved. Trimming took 0 bases from V and 5 from J, leaving 11 bases between them. The CDR3 has 14 residues. The germline V gene has CDR1 SGDLS and CDR2 YYNGEE. The CDR3: CASSVGKLRETQYF. DNA for the CDR3: TGTGCCAGCAGCGTAGGAAAGCTCCGGGAGACCCAGTACTTC.

This clonotype appeared a few times. The genes are TRBV6-6 and TRBJ2-3; D is unresolved. The CDR3 is made up of 16 amino acids. Germline V gene data show CDR1 as MNHNY and CDR2 as SVGAGI (reference sequence). V lost 0 bases to trimming and J lost 2 bases, with 12 bases between them. The CDR3 region is CASSYSRSPDTDTQYF. DNA for the CDR3: TGTGCCAGCAGTTACTCGAGATCCCCCGACACAGATACGCAGTATTTT.

This clonotype was detected only once. The rearrangement links TRBV2 to TRBJ1-5, with D tentatively TRBD1 (5 bases). Germline values: CDR1 SNHLY, CDR2 FYNNEI. V dropped 7 bases and J dropped 10 bases, with 20 bases sitting between them. This CDR3 contains 14 residues. This CDR3 is CASTGAGGDIPQHF. The CDR3 DNA follows: TGTGCCAGCACCGGGGCGGGAGGCGATATTCCCCAGCATTTT.